One and the same sample provided the 32 T cell receptor beta chains below, sequenced in a study of blood T cell repertoires in COVID-19. The repertoire was sequenced with immunoSEQ multiplex PCR; TCRdb's copy has only in-frame clones and lacks some. The table has about 140,000 clones, about 82% seen once. The sample consisted of peripheral blood. The receptor source for this set is a man in his fifties or sixties with acute or convalescent COVID-19.

This clone is a singleton in its sample. The V call is TRBV12-5, the J call TRBJ1-5, with 8 bases lining up with TRBD1. The CDR3 loop spans 13 amino acids. Germline CDR1 and CDR2: LGHNT and FRNRAP. After removal of 6 bases from V and 2 bases from J, the junction contained 0 bases not matched to a gene. CDR3 sequence: CASGDRGNQPQHF. CDR3 nucleotide sequence: TGTGCTAGTGGGGACAGGGGCAATCAGCCCCAGCATTTT.

The chain links TRBV3-1 (or the pseudogene TRBV3-2) to TRBJ1-5; D may be TRBD1 (5 bases). CDR3 length: 16 residues. Between the trimmed V and J ends, which lost 3 bases and 4 bases, there was a span of 16 bases. The germline V gene has CDR1 LGHDT and CDR2 YNNKEL (reference sequence). CDR3: CASSHLRRGINQPQHF. DNA for the CDR3: TGTGCCAGCAGCCACCTAAGGCGGGGGATTAATCAGCCCCAGCATTTT.

The chain couples TRBV19 to TRBJ1-5; no clear D gene. Germline loops: CDR1 LNHDA, CDR2 SQIVND (reference sequence). V lost 3 bases to trimming and J lost 3 bases, with 9 bases between them. The CDR3 has 14 amino acids. The CDR3 loop reads CASSMERPNQPQHF. The CDR3 DNA reads as TGTGCCAGTAGTATGGAGAGGCCCAATCAGCCCCAGCATTTT. Full variable domain (outside the CDR3, taken from reference TRBV19 and TRBJ1-5): DGGITQSPKYLFRKEGQNVTLSCEQNLNHDAMYWYRQDPGQGLRLIYYSQIVNDFQKGDIAEGYSVSREKKESFPLTVTSAQKNPTAFYLCASSMERPNQPQHFGDGTRLSIL.

The chain links TRBV10-1 to TRBJ2-2; 14 bases are shared with TRBD2. The CDR3 is 17 amino acids. V lost 5 bases to trimming and J lost 9 bases; unmatched junction nucleotides: 11. Germline assignment: CDR1 WNHNN and CDR2 SYGVQD (reference sequence). The CDR3 DNA reads TGCGCCAGCAGTCCCCCCTCCGGGACTAGCGGGAGATGGGAGCTGTTTTTT. Amino acid sequence: CASSPPSGTSGRWELFF.

The rearrangement links TRBV5-6 to TRBJ1-2; TRBD1 matches at 8 bases. This CDR3 contains 14 residues. CDR1 and CDR2 (germline): SGHDT, YYEEEE. Trimming took 1 base from V and 2 from J; bases not matched to a gene: 1. The CDR3 here is CASSLPGGNYGYTF. CDR3 nucleotides: TGTGCCAGCAGCTTGCCAGGGGGCAACTATGGCTACACCTTC.

The genes are TRBV11-2 and TRBJ1-5; 7 positions match TRBD1. J lost 0 bases, V lost 5 bases, and 4 bases had no gene match. The CDR3 spans 15 residues. Germline CDR1 and CDR2: SGHAT and FQNNGV. The chain's CDR3 is CASSKTGTSNQPQHF. The CDR3 coding sequence is TGTGCCAGCAGCAAGACAGGGACTAGCAATCAGCCCCAGCATTTT.

The J gene is TRBJ2-7, the V gene TRBV11-3; D possibly corresponds to TRBD1 (6 bases). The length of the CDR3 is 13 residues. The V gene's germline CDR1 is SGHNT and CDR2 YENEEA. Trimming took off 2 bases at V and 4 bases at J, with 9 bases between the two ends. This CDR3 is CASSLSRGYEQYF. The CDR3 coding sequence is TGTGCCAGCAGCTTAAGCAGGGGATACGAGCAGTACTTC. Filled out from reference TRBV11-3 and TRBJ2-7, the complete variable domain reads EAGVVQSPRYKIIEKKQPVAFWCNPISGHNTLYWYLQNLGQGPELLIRYENEEAVDDSQLPKDRFSAERLKGVDSTLKIQPAELGDSAVYLCASSLSRGYEQYFGPGTRLTVT.

The rearrangement joins TRBV18 to TRBJ1-6, with 9 bases fitting TRBD1. Looked up from germline, CDR1 is KGHSH and CDR2 is LQKENI. This CDR3 is 14 amino acids long. With 3 bases clipped from V and 11 bases from J, the junction kept 5 bases outside the gene matches. CDR3 coding DNA: TGTGCCAGCTCACCGCCGGGACAGGGAACACCCCTCCACTTT. It specifies CASSPPGQGTPLHF.

The CDR3 DNA reads TGTGCCAGCAGTTACTCGGGGACAGGGCTAGTGAAACTGTTTTTT. Amino acids: CASSYSGTGLVKLFF. The chain couples TRBV6-5 to TRBJ1-4; TRBD1 aligns across 9 bases. Trimming took 0 bases from V and 11 from J; bases not matched to a gene: 7. This CDR3 spans 15 amino acids. Germline CDR1 is MNHEY and CDR2 is SVGAGI.

The chain recombines TRBV7-9 with TRBJ2-7; maybe TRBD1 (6 bases). The CDR3 totals 15 residues. V lost 7 bases and J lost 6, with 22 bases in between. Germline V gene data show CDR1 as SEHNR and CDR2 as FQNEAQ (reference sequence). As DNA, the CDR3 is TGTGCCAGCACCAGCACCCGGACAGCCAAGGGCGAGCAGTACTTC. It translates to CASTSTRTAKGEQYF.

The chain recombines TRBV7-8 with TRBJ2-7, with 8 positions matching TRBD1. Trimming cost V 2 bases and J 11 bases; bases outside gene matches: 5. In germline, CDR1 is SGHVS, CDR2 FQNEAQ. This CDR3 is 12 amino acids long. CDR3 region: CASSLLDRVKYF. The CDR3 DNA follows: TGTGCCAGCAGCTTATTGGACAGGGTTAAGTACTTC.

This rearrangement joins TRBV19 to TRBJ1-5, with a possible D match to TRBD1 (6 bases). This CDR3 spans 15 amino acids. Germline V gene lookup returns CDR1 LNHDA and CDR2 SQIVND (reference sequence). Trimming cost V 3 bases and J 0 bases, with 9 bases left between them. Written as DNA, the CDR3 is TGTGCCAGTAGTATTGGGGGGGCTAGCAATCAGCCCCAGCATTTT. Translating gives CASSIGGASNQPQHF.

This clone was seen a single time. The chain has TRBV7-9 and TRBJ1-1; D may be TRBD1 (5 bases). The CDR3 covers 15 residues. Trimming took off 5 bases at V and 1 base at J, with 14 bases between the two ends. The germline CDR1 and CDR2 sequences are SEHNR and FQNEAQ (reference sequence). The CDR3 is CASSLPRAPNTEAFF. In nucleotides, the CDR3 is TGTGCCAGCAGCCTCCCCAGGGCTCCGAACACTGAAGCTTTCTTT.

The chain carries TRBV19 and TRBJ2-3; 14 bases map to TRBD2. Germline V gene sequence: CDR1 LNHDA, CDR2 SQIVND (reference sequence). The V segment lost 3 bases and the J segment 13 bases; nucleotides outside the gene matches: 9. This CDR3 is built from 15 residues. The CDR3 region is CASSIGTSGSFYKYF. The CDR3 DNA sequence: TGTGCCAGTAGTATTGGGACTAGCGGGAGTTTTTATAAGTATTTT.

The chain recombines TRBV5-1 with TRBJ2-7; TRBD2 matches at 12 bases. Trimming removed 0 bases from V and 4 bases from J; junction bases left unmatched: 8. Germline V gene data show CDR1 as SGHRS and CDR2 as YFSETQ. This CDR3 has 17 residues. The CDR3 sequence: CASSLAPGLAGNYEQYF. The DNA for the CDR3 is TGCGCCAGCAGCTTGGCCCCAGGACTAGCGGGGAATTACGAGCAGTACTTC. Together with reference TRBV5-1 and TRBJ2-7, the CDR3 gives the full variable domain: KAGVTQTPRYLIKTRGQQVTLSCSPISGHRSVSWYQQTPGQGLQFLFEYFSETQRNKGNFPGRFSGRQFSNSRSEMNVSTLELGDSALYLCASSLAPGLAGNYEQYFGPGTRLTVT.

This clone was seen more than once but under ten times. The rearrangement links TRBV5-1 to TRBJ1-5; D is uncertain. V was clipped by 0 bases and J by 2 bases, with 9 bases between them. The CDR3 runs 15 residues. Germline CDR1 reads SGHRS; CDR2 reads YFSETQ. The CDR3 DNA follows: TGCGCCAGCAGCTTGGGGCCGTTGGGCAATCAGCCCCAGCATTTT. This translates into CASSLGPLGNQPQHF.

The chain carries TRBV18 and TRBJ1-1; maybe TRBD1 (6 bases). Germline values: CDR1 KGHSH, CDR2 LQKENI. Trimming removed 5 bases from V and 2 bases from J, with 18 bases in between. The CDR3 extends over 16 amino acids. The CDR3 region is CASSSFAGQTNTEAFF. The DNA for the CDR3 is TGTGCCAGCTCATCCTTTGCCGGACAGACTAACACTGAAGCTTTCTTT.

J is TRBJ2-2 and V is TRBV6-5, with D tentatively TRBD2 (6 bases). Germline V gene lookup returns CDR1 MNHEY and CDR2 SVGAGI. This CDR3 region has 14 residues. The V and J ends lost 4 bases and 6 bases respectively, with 12 bases between them. CDR3 sequence reads: CASSSGPGAGELFF. DNA of the CDR3: TGTGCCAGCAGTTCGGGGCCGGGGGCCGGGGAGCTGTTTTTT.

This clone was detected only once. The chain combines TRBV10-2 with TRBJ1-1; 7 bases match TRBD1. Unmatched junction bases numbered 6, after V lost 0 bases and J lost 2 bases. Per germline, CDR1 WSHSY and CDR2 SAAADI. The CDR3 has 16 amino acids. The chain's CDR3 is CASSESLTGINTEAFF. In nucleotides, the CDR3 is TGCGCCAGCAGTGAGTCGTTGACAGGGATCAACACTGAAGCTTTCTTT.

The table lists this clone with a few counts. V gene TRBV9 combines with J gene TRBJ1-2; a weak D match, TRBD1 (5 bases). Germline CDR1 is SGDLS and CDR2 is YYNGEE. With 3 bases removed from V and 4 bases from J, the gap between germline ends came to 19 bases. The CDR3 extends over 16 amino acids. The CDR3 here is CASSAPGGGNFYGYTF. The DNA for the CDR3 is TGTGCCAGCAGCGCCCCGGGGGGGGGAAACTTCTATGGCTACACCTTC.

This rearrangement joins TRBV9 to TRBJ2-7; 7 bases agree with TRBD1. The CDR3 extends over 14 amino acids. The V gene's germline CDR1 is SGDLS and CDR2 YYNGEE. V dropped 3 bases and J dropped 3; count of bases not matched to a gene: 6. Here the CDR3 reads CASSATGVGYEQYF. CDR3 coding DNA: TGTGCCAGCAGCGCTACAGGGGTCGGCTACGAGCAGTACTTC.

V and J are TRBV11-3 and TRBJ2-1, with 14 bases aligning to TRBD2. This CDR3 is 16 amino acids long. Germline CDR1 reads SGHNT; CDR2 reads YENEEA. The J segment lost 10 bases and the V segment lost 1 base, leaving 6 bases of the junction unmatched. The CDR3 nucleotides read TGTGCCAGCAGCTTAGCGGGGACTAGCGGGAGTGGCGAGCAGTTCTTC. Its translation is CASSLAGTSGSGEQFF.

The chain has TRBV25-1 and TRBJ1-1, with 8 bases lining up with TRBD1. V shed 0 bases and J 4 bases; nucleotides not matched to a gene: 13. The CDR3 loop spans 18 amino acids. From germline, CDR1 is MGHDK and CDR2 SYGVNS. The CDR3 sequence: CASSEYWPGGALGTEAFF. For the CDR3, the DNA is TGTGCCAGCAGTGAATATTGGCCAGGGGGCGCCTTGGGCACTGAAGCTTTCTTT.

V gene TRBV11-2 combines with J gene TRBJ1-2; no clear D gene. V was pared by 0 bases and J by 7 bases, with 21 bases between. This CDR3 has 17 residues. From germline, CDR1 is SGHAT and CDR2 FQNNGV. DNA of the CDR3: TGTGCCAGCAGCTTAGAAGGAGTCAGAGTTCGTAGTAGTGGCTACACCTTC. Translating it yields CASSLEGVRVRSSGYTF.

The chain couples TRBV7-9 to TRBJ2-7, with 10 bases matching TRBD2. This CDR3 contains 16 residues. The ends lost 3 bases at V and 5 bases at J; junction bases unmatched: 10. Germline V gene data show CDR1 as SEHNR and CDR2 as FQNEAQ (reference sequence). The DNA for the CDR3 is TGTGCCAGCAGCTTGGGACTTGGACTAGCGGCGGACGAGCAGTACTTC. Protein sequence: CASSLGLGLAADEQYF.

This sequence joins TRBV30 and TRBJ1-1; TRBD1 agrees at 7 bases. The CDR3 contains 14 residues. Germline CDR1 and CDR2: GTSNPN and SVGIG (reference sequence). Trimming took 0 bases from V and 8 from J; bases not matched to a gene: 9. The CDR3 bases are TGTGCCTGGAGTGTAAGGCGGGACAGCACAGAAGCTTTCTTT. Encoded protein: CAWSVRRDSTEAFF.

The V and J genes are TRBV9 and TRBJ2-1, with a possible D match to TRBD1 (5 bases). Germline loops: CDR1 SGDLS, CDR2 YYNGEE. Trimming removed 0 bases at V and 4 bases at J, with 11 bases between. The CDR3 is 15 residues long. The CDR3 is CASSVVGRGYNEQFF. Written as DNA, the CDR3 is TGTGCCAGCAGCGTAGTAGGTAGGGGTTACAATGAGCAGTTCTTC. The full variable domain, its missing parts supplied by reference TRBV9 and TRBJ2-1, is DSGVTQTPKHLITATGQRVTLRCSPRSGDLSVYWYQQSLDQGLQFLIQYYNGEERAKGNILERFSAQQFPDLHSELNLSSLELGDSALYFCASSVVGRGYNEQFFGPGTRLTVL.

This chain connects TRBV5-1 to TRBJ2-5; 15 bases are shared with TRBD2. The trim removed 4 bases at V and 2 bases at J, leaving 9 bases unmatched. In germline, CDR1 is SGHRS, CDR2 YFSETQ. The CDR3 totals 18 residues. The CDR3 protein is CASSRLGLAGGQQETQYF. CDR3 DNA sequence: TGCGCCAGCAGCCGATTAGGACTAGCGGGGGGGCAGCAAGAGACCCAGTACTTC.

This clone was seen a few times. This chain uses TRBV6-5 with TRBJ2-7; weak D call: TRBD1 (7 bases). This CDR3 is built from 16 residues. The V end lost 0 bases, the J end lost 3 bases, and 15 bases lay between the germline ends. Per the germline V gene, CDR1 is MNHEY and CDR2 is SVGAGI. The CDR3 here is CASSYSMAGGNYEQYF. CDR3 coding DNA: TGTGCCAGCAGTTACTCGATGGCAGGGGGGAACTACGAGCAGTACTTC.

This chain uses TRBV3-1 (or the pseudogene TRBV3-2) with TRBJ2-5, with D perhaps matching TRBD2 (7 bases). The germline V gene has CDR1 LGHDT and CDR2 YNNKEL (reference sequence). Trimming removed 2 bases from V and 4 bases from J, with 14 bases in between. This CDR3 is 15 amino acids long. Written as DNA, the CDR3 is TGTGCCAGCAGCCAAAGGGGGGGGTATCCAGAGACCCAGTACTTC. Translated, it gives CASSQRGGYPETQYF.

This clone appeared once. The chain recombines TRBV19 with TRBJ2-3; 8 bases align to TRBD2. This CDR3 has 15 amino acids. The V segment lost 7 bases and the J segment 1 base; nucleotides outside the gene matches: 7. Germline CDR1 and CDR2: LNHDA and SQIVND (reference sequence). The CDR3 bases are TGTGCCAGTACCCGGGGGGGGGACGGCACAGATACGCAGTATTTT. Its translation: CASTRGGDGTDTQYF.

The V and J genes are TRBV12-5 and TRBJ1-5; D remains ambiguous. CDR1 and CDR2 from the germline V gene are LGHNT and FRNRAP. The length of the CDR3 is 12 residues. V lost 5 bases and J 9 bases, leaving 11 bases between the germline ends. DNA of the CDR3: TGTGCTAGTGGTCGAGGGAGTTCGCCCCAGCATTTT. Its translation: CASGRGSSPQHF.